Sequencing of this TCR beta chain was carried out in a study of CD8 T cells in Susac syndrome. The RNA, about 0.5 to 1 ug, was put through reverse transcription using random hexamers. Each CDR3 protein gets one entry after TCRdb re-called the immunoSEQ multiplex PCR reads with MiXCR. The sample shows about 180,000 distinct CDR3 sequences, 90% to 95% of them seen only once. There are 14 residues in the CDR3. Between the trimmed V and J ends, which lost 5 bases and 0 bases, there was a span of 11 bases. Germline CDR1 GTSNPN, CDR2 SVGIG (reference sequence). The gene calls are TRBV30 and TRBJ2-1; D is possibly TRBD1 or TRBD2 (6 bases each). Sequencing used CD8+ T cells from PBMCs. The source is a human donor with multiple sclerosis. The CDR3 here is CAWGGPSSYNEQFF. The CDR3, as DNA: TGTGCCTGGGGGGGGCCTAGCTCCTACAATGAGCAGTTCTTC. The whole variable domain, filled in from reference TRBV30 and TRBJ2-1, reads SQTIHQWPATLVQPVGSPLSLECTVEGTSNPNLYWYRQAAGRGLQLLFYSVGIGQISSEVPQNLSASRPQDRQFILSSKKLLLSDSGFYLCAWGGPSSYNEQFFGPGTRLTVL.